The rows below give T cell receptor beta chains drawn from one sample of a study of blood T cells in healthy people across ages. Each CDR3 protein is one row after TCRdb ran MiXCR on the 5' RACE reads. This sample carries hundreds of thousands of distinct CDR3 sequences, less than 35% of them seen once, and the ten largest clones take 17%. Sequenced input: blood. These receptors all stem from a woman over 75 in good health. Both conserved end residues are part of each CDR3. D genes are given only for firm matches. Clone size is not always given. Where it is, it says once, few, many or a class for expanded clones.

TRBV9	TRBJ1-6	TRBD1	many	CASSRDSAVDSPLHF	TGTGCCAGCAGTAGGGACAGCGCCGTGGATTCACCCCTCCACTTT
TRBV6-2/TRBV6-3	TRBJ2-4	.	many	CASSSIAKNIQYF	TGTGCCAGCAGTTCTATAGCCAAAAACATTCAGTACTTC
TRBV4-3	TRBJ1-6	.	few	CASSQDREGDSPLHF	TGCGCCAGCAGCCAAGATCGGGAGGGGGATTCACCCCTCCACTTT
TRBV10-1	TRBJ1-2	.	few	CASSESGTPNYGYTF	TGCGCCAGCAGTGAGTCCGGGACACCAAACTATGGCTACACCTTC
TRBV6-2/TRBV6-3	TRBJ2-7	TRBD2	.	CASRPSGGAHEQYF	TGTGCCAGCAGACCTAGCGGGGGGGCCCACGAGCAGTACTTC
TRBV9	TRBJ2-5	.	many	CASSAGQWEQETQYF	TGTGCCAGCAGCGCAGGACAGTGGGAGCAAGAGACCCAGTACTTC
TRBV5-6	TRBJ2-7	TRBD2	.	CASSLASGLAGGQALYNEQYF	TGTGCCAGCAGCTTGGCCAGCGGGCTAGCGGGGGGGCAGGCCTTATACAATGAGCAGTACTTC
TRBV7-9	TRBJ2-3	.	many	CASSLGASSNTQYF	TGTGCCAGCAGCTTAGGGGCGTCCAGCAATACGCAGTATTTT
TRBV3-1	TRBJ1-1	.	.	CASSQDMNEAFF	TGTGCCAGCAGCCAAGACATGAATGAAGCTTTCTTT
TRBV12-3/TRBV12-4	TRBJ2-5	TRBD2	.	CASRLGTTARETQYF	TGTGCCAGCAGGCTTGGGACTACAGCACGGGAGACCCAGTACTTC
TRBV6-1	TRBJ2-5	.	many	CASSDFRGLYF	TGTGCCAGCAGTGACTTCCGGGGGCTGTACTTC
TRBV7-9	TRBJ2-7	.	many	CASSLEQGGEQYF	TGTGCCAGCAGCTTAGAACAAGGAGGCGAGCAGTACTTC
TRBV30	TRBJ2-7	.	few	CAWSVLPGQSSYEQYF	TGTGCCTGGAGTGTACTCCCAGGTCAGAGCTCCTACGAGCAGTACTTC
TRBV28	TRBJ1-2	.	.	CASSPDSWGYTF	TGTGCCAGCAGCCCGGACAGCTGGGGCTACACCTTC
TRBV30	TRBJ1-1	.	.	CAWSVQRAGRAFF	TGTGCCTGGAGTGTACAAAGAGCAGGGAGGGCTTTCTTT
TRBV7-7	TRBJ2-1	.	.	CASSPLGRAYNEQFF	TGTGCCAGCAGCCCTTTGGGCAGAGCCTACAATGAGCAGTTCTTC
TRBV7-2	TRBJ2-5	.	many	CASSLVRGRGETQYF	TGTGCCAGCAGCTTAGTGAGAGGTCGCGGAGAGACCCAGTACTTC
TRBV25-1	TRBJ2-5	.	.	CTSSEFVGRGEETQYF	TGTACCAGCAGTGAATTCGTGGGCAGGGGGGAAGAGACCCAGTACTTC